A single sample gave rise to the 22 T cell receptor delta chains below, sequenced in a study of gamma-delta chains in newborns, infants, children. TCRdb made new clone calls on the reads using CATT. Among 9,500 to 12,000 delta-chain clones listed, approximately 9% were seen once. What was sequenced was blood. These receptors were taken from a child who was a newborn, infant or young child, either healthy, febrile or measles-vaccinated (not recorded which).

CDR3 sequence (DNA): TGTGCCTGTGACACAATCTCTTCCTACACCGATAAACTCATCTTT. Translation gives CACDTISSYTDKLIF. V is TRDV2 and J is TRDJ1; D may be TRDD2 (6 bases). The germline V gene has CDR1 GEAIGNYY and CDR2 EKD. CDR3 length: 15 amino acids. V was pared by 1 base and J by 0 bases, with 11 bases between.

This chain joins TRDV1 and TRDJ1, with D tentatively TRDD3 (6 bases). The CDR3 runs 17 residues. Germline V gives CDR1 TSWWSYY, CDR2 QGS. Trimming took off 3 bases at V and 10 bases at J, with 27 bases between the two ends. CDR3 sequence (DNA): TGTGCTCTTGGGGAGGGGGAGCGACTACCGCCCCCGATCGGACTCATCTTT. Its protein is CALGEGERLPPPIGLIF.

The chain carries TRDV2 and TRDJ1, with 8 positions matching TRDD3. Unmatched junction bases numbered 13, after V lost 0 bases and J lost 2 bases. The CDR3 contains 18 residues. CDR1 is GEAIGNYY and CDR2 is EKD in the germline V gene. For the CDR3, the DNA is TGTGCCTGTGACACCCTGCCTGTACTGGGGGGTACGACCGATAAACTCATCTTT. Its protein is CACDTLPVLGGTTDKLIF.

This chain connects TRDV2 to TRDJ3; TRDD3 is a possible D gene (5 bases). Here the J gene came from matching the DNA to germline, since TCRdb omits it. The length of the CDR3 is 21 residues. CDR1 and CDR2 (germline): GEAIGNYY, EKD. The germline V and J ends were trimmed by 0 bases and 0 bases, with 20 bases remaining between them. Written as DNA, the CDR3 is TGTGCCTGTGACACCGGGATCGGGGGCTGGGCGAGCTCCTGGGACACCCGACAGATGTTTTTC. The encoded protein is CACDTGIGGWASSWDTRQMFF.

With respect to this clone: A read error may account for a junction end that differs from germline. The V and J genes are TRDV2 and TRDJ3; 11 nucleotides match TRDD3. Germline V gives CDR1 GEAIGNYY, CDR2 EKD. CDR3 length: 20 amino acids. The CDR3 sequence: CACDTVGDTQSSWDTRRMFF. In DNA, the CDR3 is TGTGCCTGTGACACCGTGGGGGATACGCAGAGTTCCTGGGACACCCGACGGATGTTTTTC.

This clone was detected only a few times. The rearrangement links TRDV1 to TRDJ1, with 8 bases matching TRDD3. Trimming took 2 bases from V and 0 from J; bases not matched to a gene: 11. The CDR3 sequence is 18 residues long. Germline V gene sequence: CDR1 TSWWSYY, CDR2 QGS. CDR3 residues: CALGESSRTGGYTDKLIF. In nucleotides, the CDR3 is TGTGCTCTTGGGGAAAGCTCACGTACTGGGGGTTACACCGATAAACTCATCTTT.

On this clone: The sample contains more than one DNA sequence encoding this CDR3. The chain carries TRDV2 and TRDJ3, with 8 bases fitting TRDD3. The ends lost 3 bases at V and 0 bases at J; junction bases unmatched: 6. Germline CDR1 is GEAIGNYY and CDR2 is EKD. The CDR3 is 18 residues long. The CDR3 DNA sequence: TGTGCCTGTGACGTCCTGGGGGAAAGCTCCTGGGACACCCGACAGATGTTTTTC. Amino acid sequence: CACDVLGESSWDTRQMFF.

The rearrangement joins TRDV1 to TRDJ1; D might be TRDD2 (6 bases). Germline V gene lookup returns CDR1 TSWWSYY and CDR2 QGS. There are 18 residues in the CDR3. V shed 5 bases and J shed 2 bases, with 24 bases lying between them. This chain's CDR3 is CALGILRRVIGRTDKLIF. As DNA, the CDR3 is TGTGCTCTTGGGATCCTACGTCGGGTGATAGGGAGAACCGATAAACTCATCTTT.

The rearrangement joins TRDV2 to TRDJ1, with 8 bases aligning to TRDD3. From germline, CDR1 is GEAIGNYY and CDR2 EKD. CDR3 length: 16 amino acids. V dropped 3 bases and J dropped 2; count of bases not matched to a gene: 10. CDR3 nucleotide sequence: TGTGCCTGTGACCCACTGGGGATACTCGGGACCGATAAACTCATCTTT. It codes for CACDPLGILGTDKLIF.

The chain links TRDV2 to TRDJ1, with TRDD3 matching 7 bases. The CDR3 has 15 residues. Losses at the gene ends were 1 base for V and 3 bases for J; bases not matched to a gene: 7. Germline CDR1 and CDR2: GEAIGNYY and EKD. This CDR3 reads CACDTVGIDSDKLIF. The CDR3 bases are TGTGCCTGTGACACTGTGGGGATAGATTCCGATAAACTCATCTTT.

This clone was detected a few times. This chain links TRDV2 with TRDJ1; 8 positions match TRDD3. The CDR3 extends over 16 amino acids. Germline loops: CDR1 GEAIGNYY, CDR2 EKD. V trimming: 4 bases; J trimming: 0 bases; junction bases outside the gene matches: 9. The CDR3 region is CACEPVVLGDTDKLIF. For the CDR3, the DNA is TGTGCCTGTGAACCCGTCGTACTGGGGGACACCGATAAACTCATCTTT.

The V call is TRDV2, the J call TRDJ1, with TRDD3 matching 7 bases. The CDR3 covers 17 residues. Germline CDR1 and CDR2: GEAIGNYY and EKD. Losses at the gene ends were 0 bases for V and 1 base for J; bases not matched to a gene: 10. The DNA of the CDR3 is TGTGCCTGTGACACCGTTCTGGGGGCCCCCAGCACCGATAAACTCATCTTT. It codes for CACDTVLGAPSTDKLIF.

This clone was picked up a small number of times. This sample also contains other DNA sequences that code for the same CDR3. V and J are TRDV2 and TRDJ1; TRDD3 agrees at 7 bases. With V trimmed by 0 bases and J by 0 bases, 6 bases remained unmatched. This CDR3 is built from 16 residues. Germline CDR1 is GEAIGNYY and CDR2 is EKD. As DNA, the CDR3 is TGTGCCTGTGACACCGTTGGGGGAGTGTACACCGATAAACTCATCTTT. Protein: CACDTVGGVYTDKLIF.

This clone was seen a handful of times. The chain links TRDV2 to TRDJ1, with 12 bases matching TRDD3. The CDR3 loop spans 19 amino acids. With 0 bases clipped from V and 3 bases from J, the junction kept 13 bases outside the gene matches. Germline V lookup: CDR1 GEAIGNYY, CDR2 EKD. The CDR3 DNA sequence: TGTGCCTGTGACACCGTGGGGCACGTACTGGGGGATACCTCCGATAAACTCATCTTT. It translates to CACDTVGHVLGDTSDKLIF.

A note on this clone: This may come from a read error, since a much larger clone is one base off. This chain connects TRDV2 to TRDJ1; 8 bases align to TRDD3. Germline V CDR1 and CDR2: GEAIGNYY, EKD. V shed 0 bases and J 0 bases; nucleotides not matched to a gene: 8. CDR3 length equals 17 residues. Written as DNA, the CDR3 is TGTGCCTGTGACACCATAGATAATGGGGGATACACCGATAAACTCATCTTT. This codes for CACDTIDNGGYTDKLIF.

The rearrangement uses TRDV2 and TRDJ1; D is undetermined. CDR3 size: 16 residues. Germline V gene sequence: CDR1 GEAIGNYY, CDR2 EKD. V lost 0 bases to trimming and J lost 0 bases, with 13 bases between them. The CDR3 reads CACDTVEETDTDKLIF. CDR3 bases: TGTGCCTGTGACACCGTAGAGGAAACGGACACCGATAAACTCATCTTT.

The J gene is TRDJ1, the V gene TRDV2; no reliable D call. CDR1 is GEAIGNYY and CDR2 is EKD in the germline V gene. Trimming took off 0 bases at V and 3 bases at J, with 13 bases between the two ends. The CDR3 totals 15 residues. The CDR3 DNA reads as TGTGCCTGTGACACCGTAGAGGCTAGAGCCGATAAACTCATCTTT. Translating it yields CACDTVEARADKLIF.

This clone was seen a handful of times. This chain connects TRDV2 to TRDJ2, with TRDD3 identical over 7 bases. This CDR3 is built from 15 residues. Germline CDR1 reads GEAIGNYY; CDR2 reads EKD. V shed 3 bases, J shed 4 bases, and the junction held 7 bases outside the gene matches. Here the CDR3 reads CACDPIGYGTAQLFF. The CDR3 DNA reads as TGTGCCTGTGACCCTATCGGATACGGGACAGCACAACTCTTCTTT.

This clone has a handful of counts. Other DNA variants within this sample encode the same CDR3. This chain's CDR3 is CACDKLGDTLSTDKLIF. As DNA, the CDR3 is TGTGCCTGTGACAAACTGGGGGATACGCTCTCCACCGATAAACTCATCTTT. V is TRDV2 and J is TRDJ1; TRDD3 aligns across 13 bases. In germline, CDR1 is GEAIGNYY, CDR2 EKD. The CDR3 extends over 17 amino acids. V was pared by 2 bases and J by 1 base, with 6 bases of the junction left unmatched.

The chain employs TRDV2 and TRDJ1, with 13 bases identical to TRDD3. The germline V gene has CDR1 GEAIGNYY and CDR2 EKD. After removal of 4 bases from V and 4 bases from J, the junction contained 11 bases not matched to a gene. The CDR3 loop spans 17 amino acids. The CDR3 DNA follows: TGTGCCTGTGAGCCCTTACTGGGGGATACGGGAGTCGATAAACTCATCTTT. Protein sequence: CACEPLLGDTGVDKLIF.

This clone was seen more than once but under ten times. Additional DNA sequences in this sample encode the identical CDR3. V is TRDV2 and J is TRDJ1, with TRDD3 as a possible D gene (6 bases). V was cut by 0 bases and J by 0 bases, with 13 bases left in between. CDR3 length: 16 amino acids. Germline-derived CDR1 and CDR2 are GEAIGNYY and EKD. Here the CDR3 reads CACDTLGSQYTDKLIF. In DNA form, the CDR3 reads TGTGCCTGTGACACCCTGGGGAGTCAGTACACCGATAAACTCATCTTT.

The J gene call is TRDJ1, but no V gene call exists; the table gives TRDD3 as D, unverified against the DNA. The CDR3 length is 19 residues. The CDR3 DNA follows: TGTGCCTGTGACCGCCTCTCTGCACTGGGGGGGCCGTACACCGATAAACTCATCTTT. Protein product: CACDRLSALGGPYTDKLIF.